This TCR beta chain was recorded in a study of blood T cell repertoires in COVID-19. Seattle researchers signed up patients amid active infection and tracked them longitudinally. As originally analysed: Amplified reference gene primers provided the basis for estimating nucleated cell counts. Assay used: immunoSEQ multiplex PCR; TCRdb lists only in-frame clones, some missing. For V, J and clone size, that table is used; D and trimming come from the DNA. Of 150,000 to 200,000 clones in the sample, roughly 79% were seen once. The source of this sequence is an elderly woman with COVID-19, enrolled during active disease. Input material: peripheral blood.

This CDR3 is CSVAAYNEQFF. The CDR3 region has the DNA TGCAGCGTTGCTGCGTACAATGAGCAGTTCTTC. The chain has TRBV29-1 and TRBJ2-1; D gene unclear. Trimming stripped 4 bases from V and 4 bases from J, with 5 bases between. The CDR3 length is 11 residues. Germline V gene lookup returns CDR1 SQVTM and CDR2 ANQGSEA.